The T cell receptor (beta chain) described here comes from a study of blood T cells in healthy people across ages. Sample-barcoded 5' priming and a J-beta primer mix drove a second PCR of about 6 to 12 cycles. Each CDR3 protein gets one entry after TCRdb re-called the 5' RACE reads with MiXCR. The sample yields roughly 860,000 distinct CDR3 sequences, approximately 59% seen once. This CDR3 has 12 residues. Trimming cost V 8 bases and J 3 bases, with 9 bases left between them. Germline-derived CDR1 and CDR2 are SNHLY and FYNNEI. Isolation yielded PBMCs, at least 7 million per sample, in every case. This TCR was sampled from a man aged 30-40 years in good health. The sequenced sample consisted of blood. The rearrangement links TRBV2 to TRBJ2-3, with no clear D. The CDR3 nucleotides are TGTGCCAGCGAGGAACGTACAGATACGCAGTATTTT. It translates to CASEERTDTQYF.